This T cell receptor beta chain was sequenced in a study of cytomegalovirus exposure and HLA in healthy donors. Turning to the study itself: The same platform was used for the roughly 130 validation repertoires as for the roughly 670 first-cohort repertoires, as reported in a later analysis.

V shed 5 bases and J 5 bases; nucleotides not matched to a gene: 3. The CDR3 is 14 residues long. Germline V lookup: CDR1 MDHEN, CDR2 SYDVKM. Study findings and constraints: Most TCR sequences showed up rarely, but some public TCRs showed up in many donors. Cytomegalovirus association was listed for 150 or so TCR beta chains. The finding came from a later analysis; first-cohort TCR clusters tended to co-occur in the 90 to 150 validation repertoires.

Sequencing used immunoSEQ multiplex PCR; TCRdb keeps in-frame clones, though not all of them. The sample includes approximately 200,000 clones, around 83% of them seen just once. Regarding this clone: No antigen is known for it.

This clonotype was obtained from a young woman in good health and CMV-seropositive. The chain recombines TRBV28 with TRBJ2-3, with 11 nucleotides matching TRBD2. The sequenced material came from PBMCs. In DNA form, the CDR3 reads TGTGCCAGCAGTCCTGGACTAGCGGGAGATACGCAGTATTTT. Translating gives CASSPGLAGDTQYF.